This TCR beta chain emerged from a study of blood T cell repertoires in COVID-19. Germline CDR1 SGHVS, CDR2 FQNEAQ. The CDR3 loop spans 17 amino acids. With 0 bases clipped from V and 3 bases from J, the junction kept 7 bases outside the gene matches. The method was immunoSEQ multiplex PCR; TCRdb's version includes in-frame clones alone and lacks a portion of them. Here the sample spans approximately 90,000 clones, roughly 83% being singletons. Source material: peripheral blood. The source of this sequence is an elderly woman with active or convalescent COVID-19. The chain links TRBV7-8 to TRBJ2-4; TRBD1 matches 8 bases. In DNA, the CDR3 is TGTGCCAGCAGCTTAGCGGGGGCAGGGGGCAGCAAAAACATTCAGTACTTC. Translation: CASSLAGAGGSKNIQYF.